The 3 T cell receptor beta chains below were found in one sample sequenced in a study of monozygotic twins with inflammatory bowel disease (dated by TCRdb to between 2019 and 2020). Library preparation was by 5' RACE. TCRdb shows the sequencer as Illumina HiSeq 2500. The reads underwent TCRdb reprocessing, giving one record for each CDR3 protein sequence and no DNA. This sample's listing comprises around 100,000 distinct CDR3 sequences. Of the sample, 1.9% is held by the ten largest clones. Material: blood. The receptors originated from a human donor with ulcerative colitis or Crohn's disease, or a healthy co-twin of an affected twin (not recorded which).

The V gene is TRBV3-1, the J gene TRBJ1-2. Per the germline V gene, CDR1 is LGHDT and CDR2 is YNNKEL (reference sequence). The CDR3 sequence is 15 residues long. CDR3: CASSQEGSRATSYTF. The variable domain in full, completed from reference TRBV3-1 and TRBJ1-2, reads DTAVSQTPKYLVTQMGNDKSIKCEQNLGHDTMYWYKQDSKKFLKIMFSYNNKELIINETVPNRFSPKSPDKAHLNLHINSLELGDSAVYFCASSQEGSRATSYTFGSGTRLTVV.

The chain carries TRBV3-1 and TRBJ1-1. Germline CDR1 and CDR2: LGHDT and YNNKEL (reference sequence). This CDR3 has 13 residues. CDR3 in amino acids: CASSPSGNTEAFF.

CDR3 loop: CASSFLKRESADTQYF. This rearrangement joins TRBV28 to TRBJ2-3; TCRdb calls TRBD2, which cannot be checked without DNA. Per germline, CDR1 MDHEN and CDR2 SYDVKM. The CDR3 runs to 16 residues.